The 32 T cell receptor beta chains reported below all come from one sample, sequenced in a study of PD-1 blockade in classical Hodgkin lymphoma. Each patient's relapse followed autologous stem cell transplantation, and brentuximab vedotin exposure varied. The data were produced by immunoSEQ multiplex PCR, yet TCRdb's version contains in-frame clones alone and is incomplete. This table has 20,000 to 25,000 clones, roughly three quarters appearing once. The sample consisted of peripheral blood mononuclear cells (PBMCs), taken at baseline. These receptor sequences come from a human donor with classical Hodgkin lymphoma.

The CDR3 DNA reads TGTGCCAGCAGCTTAGAGTTGTCGGGAACGAAGGATGGCTACACCTTC. Translating it yields CASSLELSGTKDGYTF. The rearrangement joins TRBV11-2 to TRBJ1-2; D ambiguous. V was shortened by 0 bases and J by 6 bases, with 17 bases between the two germline ends. This CDR3 is 16 amino acids long. Germline V gene data show CDR1 as SGHAT and CDR2 as FQNNGV.

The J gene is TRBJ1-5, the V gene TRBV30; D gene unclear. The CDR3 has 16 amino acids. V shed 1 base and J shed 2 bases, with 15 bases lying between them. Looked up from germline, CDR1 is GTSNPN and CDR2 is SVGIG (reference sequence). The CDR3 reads CAWSANGRRGNQPQHF. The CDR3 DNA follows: TGTGCCTGGAGTGCGAATGGACGAAGGGGCAATCAGCCCCAGCATTTT.

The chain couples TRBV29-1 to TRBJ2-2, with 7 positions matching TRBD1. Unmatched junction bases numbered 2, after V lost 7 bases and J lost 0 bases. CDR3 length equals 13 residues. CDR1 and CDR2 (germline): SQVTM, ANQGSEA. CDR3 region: CSADRANTGELFF. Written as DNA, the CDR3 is TGCAGCGCTGACAGGGCGAACACCGGGGAGCTGTTTTTT.

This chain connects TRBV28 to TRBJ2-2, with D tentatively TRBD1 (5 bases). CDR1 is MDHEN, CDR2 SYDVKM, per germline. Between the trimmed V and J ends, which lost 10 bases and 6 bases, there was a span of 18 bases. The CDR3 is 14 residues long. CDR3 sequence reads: CATLSSQVPGELFF. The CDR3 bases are TGTGCCACCCTCTCTTCACAGGTACCCGGGGAGCTGTTTTTT.

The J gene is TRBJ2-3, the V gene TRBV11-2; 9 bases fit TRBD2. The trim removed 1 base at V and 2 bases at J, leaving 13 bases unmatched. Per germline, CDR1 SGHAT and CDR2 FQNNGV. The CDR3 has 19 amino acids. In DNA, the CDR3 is TGTGCCAGCAGCTTAGGAATGGCTAGCGGGGACCTCTCCACAGATACGCAGTATTTT. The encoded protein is CASSLGMASGDLSTDTQYF.

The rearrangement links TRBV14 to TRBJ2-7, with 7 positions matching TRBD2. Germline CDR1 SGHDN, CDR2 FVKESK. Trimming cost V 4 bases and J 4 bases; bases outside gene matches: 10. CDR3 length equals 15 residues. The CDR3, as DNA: TGTGCCAGCAGCCGGGTAGGTCTAGCGGTGTACGAGCAGTACTTC. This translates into CASSRVGLAVYEQYF.

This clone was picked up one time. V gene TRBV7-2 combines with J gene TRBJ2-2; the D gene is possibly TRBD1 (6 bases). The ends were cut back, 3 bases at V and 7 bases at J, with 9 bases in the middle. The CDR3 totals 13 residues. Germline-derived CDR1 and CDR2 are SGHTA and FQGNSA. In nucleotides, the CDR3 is TGTGCCAGCAGCTTCAACAGGGACGGGGAGCTGTTTTTT. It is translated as CASSFNRDGELFF.

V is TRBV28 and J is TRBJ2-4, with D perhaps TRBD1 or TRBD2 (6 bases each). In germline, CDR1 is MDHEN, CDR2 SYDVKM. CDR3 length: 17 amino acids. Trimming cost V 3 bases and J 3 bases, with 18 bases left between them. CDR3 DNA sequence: TGTGCCAGCAGTTTGCCGGGGGCAGGAGGTTTCAAAAACATTCAGTACTTC. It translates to CASSLPGAGGFKNIQYF.

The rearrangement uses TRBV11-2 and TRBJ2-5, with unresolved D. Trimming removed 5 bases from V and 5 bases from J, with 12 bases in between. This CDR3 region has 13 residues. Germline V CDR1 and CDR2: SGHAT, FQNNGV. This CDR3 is CASSAHDLETQYF. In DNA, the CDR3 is TGTGCCAGCAGCGCCCATGATTTGGAGACCCAGTACTTC.

CDR3 sequence: CASSTDSLAYEQYF. Here the CDR3 DNA reads TGTGCCAGCAGTACTGACTCCCTTGCCTACGAGCAGTACTTC. The chain is built from TRBV13 and TRBJ2-7, with D hard to call. Trimming stripped 6 bases from V and 2 bases from J, with 14 bases between. The CDR3 covers 14 residues. Germline CDR1 PRHDT, CDR2 FYEKMQ (reference sequence).

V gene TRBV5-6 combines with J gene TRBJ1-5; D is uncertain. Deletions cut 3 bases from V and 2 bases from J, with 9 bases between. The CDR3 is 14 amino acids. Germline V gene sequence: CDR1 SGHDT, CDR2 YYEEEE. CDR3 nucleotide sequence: TGTGCCAGCAGCTCAGGATTTCGCAATCAGCCCCAGCATTTT. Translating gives CASSSGFRNQPQHF.

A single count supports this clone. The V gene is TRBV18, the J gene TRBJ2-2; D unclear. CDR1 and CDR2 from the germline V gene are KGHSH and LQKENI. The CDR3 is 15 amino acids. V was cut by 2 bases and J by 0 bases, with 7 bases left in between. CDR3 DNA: TGTGCCAGCTCACCAAGGGAAGCGAACACCGGGGAGCTGTTTTTT. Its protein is CASSPREANTGELFF. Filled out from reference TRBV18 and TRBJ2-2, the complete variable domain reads NAGVMQNPRHLVRRRGQEARLRCSPMKGHSHVYWYRQLPEEGLKFMVYLQKENIIDESGMPKERFSAEFPKEGPSILRIQQVVRGDSAAYFCASSPREANTGELFFGEGSRLTVL.

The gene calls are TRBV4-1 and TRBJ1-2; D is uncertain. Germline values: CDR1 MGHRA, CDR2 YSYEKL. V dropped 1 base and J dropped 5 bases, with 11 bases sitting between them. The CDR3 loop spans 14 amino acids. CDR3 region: CASSQAGRPYGYTF. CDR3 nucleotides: TGCGCCAGCAGCCAAGCCGGACGCCCTTATGGCTACACCTTC.

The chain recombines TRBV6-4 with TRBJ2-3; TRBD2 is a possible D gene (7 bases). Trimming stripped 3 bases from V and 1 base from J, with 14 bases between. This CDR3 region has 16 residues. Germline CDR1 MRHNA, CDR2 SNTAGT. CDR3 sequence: CASSETGGAGTDTQYF. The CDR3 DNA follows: TGTGCCAGCAGTGAAACGGGGGGCGCCGGCACAGATACGCAGTATTTT.

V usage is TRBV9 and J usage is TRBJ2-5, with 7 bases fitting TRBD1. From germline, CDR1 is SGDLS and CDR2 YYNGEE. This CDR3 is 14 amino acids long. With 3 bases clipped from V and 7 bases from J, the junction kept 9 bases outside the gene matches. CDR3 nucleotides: TGTGCCAGCAGCGGACGACAGGGTGGCGGGACCCAGTACTTC. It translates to CASSGRQGGGTQYF. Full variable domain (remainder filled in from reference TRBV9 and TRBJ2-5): DSGVTQTPKHLITATGQRVTLRCSPRSGDLSVYWYQQSLDQGLQFLIQYYNGEERAKGNILERFSAQQFPDLHSELNLSSLELGDSALYFCASSGRQGGGTQYFGPGTRLLVL.

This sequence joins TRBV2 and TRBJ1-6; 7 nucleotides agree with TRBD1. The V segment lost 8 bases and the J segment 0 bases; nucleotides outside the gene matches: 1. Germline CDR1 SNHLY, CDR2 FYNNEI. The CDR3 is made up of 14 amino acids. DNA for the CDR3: TGTGCCAGCGGGACAGTCTCCTATAATTCACCCCTCCACTTT. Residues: CASGTVSYNSPLHF.

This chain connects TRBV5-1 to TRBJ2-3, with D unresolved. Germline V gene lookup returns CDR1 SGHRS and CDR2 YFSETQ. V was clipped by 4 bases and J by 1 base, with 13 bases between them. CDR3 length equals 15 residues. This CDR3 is CASSPDPTGTDTQYF. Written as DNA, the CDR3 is TGCGCCAGCAGCCCGGACCCCACGGGCACAGATACGCAGTATTTT. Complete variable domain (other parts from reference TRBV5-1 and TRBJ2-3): KAGVTQTPRYLIKTRGQQVTLSCSPISGHRSVSWYQQTPGQGLQFLFEYFSETQRNKGNFPGRFSGRQFSNSRSEMNVSTLELGDSALYLCASSPDPTGTDTQYFGPGTRLTVL.

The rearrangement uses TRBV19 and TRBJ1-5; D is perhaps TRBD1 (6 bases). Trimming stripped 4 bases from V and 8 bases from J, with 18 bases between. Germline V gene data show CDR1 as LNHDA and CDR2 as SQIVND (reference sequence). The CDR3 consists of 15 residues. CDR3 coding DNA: TGTGCCAGTAGTACCCCGGGGGGGGGCAAGAAGCCCCAGCATTTT. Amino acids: CASSTPGGGKKPQHF. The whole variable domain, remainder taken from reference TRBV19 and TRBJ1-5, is DGGITQSPKYLFRKEGQNVTLSCEQNLNHDAMYWYRQDPGQGLRLIYYSQIVNDFQKGDIAEGYSVSREKKESFPLTVTSAQKNPTAFYLCASSTPGGGKKPQHFGDGTRLSIL.

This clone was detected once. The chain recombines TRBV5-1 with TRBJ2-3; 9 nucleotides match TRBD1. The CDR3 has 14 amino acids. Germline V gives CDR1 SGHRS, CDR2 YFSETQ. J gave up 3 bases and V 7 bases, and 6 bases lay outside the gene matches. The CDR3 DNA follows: TGCGCCAGCTCTCCGGGACAGGGAACAGATACGCAGTATTTT. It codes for CASSPGQGTDTQYF.

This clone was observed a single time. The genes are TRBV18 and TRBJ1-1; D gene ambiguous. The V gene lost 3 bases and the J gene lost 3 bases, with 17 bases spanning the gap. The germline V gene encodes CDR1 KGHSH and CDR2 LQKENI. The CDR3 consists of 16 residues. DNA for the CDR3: TGTGCCAGCTCACCTGAACGAGGTCCACGGTACACTGAAGCTTTCTTT. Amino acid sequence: CASSPERGPRYTEAFF. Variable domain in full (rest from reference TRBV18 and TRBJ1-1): NAGVMQNPRHLVRRRGQEARLRCSPMKGHSHVYWYRQLPEEGLKFMVYLQKENIIDESGMPKERFSAEFPKEGPSILRIQQVVRGDSAAYFCASSPERGPRYTEAFFGQGTRLTVV.

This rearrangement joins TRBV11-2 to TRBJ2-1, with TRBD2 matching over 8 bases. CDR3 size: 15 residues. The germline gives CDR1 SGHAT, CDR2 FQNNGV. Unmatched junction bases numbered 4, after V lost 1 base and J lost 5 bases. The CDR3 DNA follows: TGTGCCAGCAGCTTAGTCGGGGGGGCAGACAATGAGCAGTTCTTC. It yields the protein CASSLVGGADNEQFF.

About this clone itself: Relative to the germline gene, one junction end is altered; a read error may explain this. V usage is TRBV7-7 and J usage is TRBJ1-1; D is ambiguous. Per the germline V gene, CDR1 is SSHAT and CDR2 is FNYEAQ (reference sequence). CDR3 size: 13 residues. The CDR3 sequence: CASSLGPDTEAFF. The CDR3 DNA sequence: TGTGCTAGCAGCTTAGGTCCGGACACTGAAGCTTTCTTT.

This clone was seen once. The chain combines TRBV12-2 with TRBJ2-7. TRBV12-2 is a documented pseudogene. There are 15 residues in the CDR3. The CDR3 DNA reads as TGTGCAAGTCGCTTAGAGTCCCAAAGGGCACTCGAGCAGTACTTC. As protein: CASRLESQRALEQYF.

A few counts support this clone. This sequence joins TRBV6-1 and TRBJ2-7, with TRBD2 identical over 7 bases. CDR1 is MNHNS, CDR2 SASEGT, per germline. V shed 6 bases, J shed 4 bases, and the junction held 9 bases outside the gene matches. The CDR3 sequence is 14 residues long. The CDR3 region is CASRMGRGGYEQYF. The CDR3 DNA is TGTGCCAGCAGGATGGGACGGGGAGGGTACGAGCAGTACTTC.

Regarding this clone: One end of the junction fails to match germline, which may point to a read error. CDR3 sequence (DNA): TGTGCCAGCAGACCAGGGGGCAGGTCTAAGGAAAAACTGTTTTTT. Translated, it gives CASRPGGRSKEKLFF. This chain links TRBV7-2 with TRBJ1-4; TRBD1 aligns across 8 bases. The length of the CDR3 is 15 residues. CDR1 is SGHTA and CDR2 is FQGNSA in the germline V gene.

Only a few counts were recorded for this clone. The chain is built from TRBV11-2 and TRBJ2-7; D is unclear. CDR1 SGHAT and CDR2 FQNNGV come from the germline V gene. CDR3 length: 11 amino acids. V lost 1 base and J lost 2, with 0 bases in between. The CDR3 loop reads CASSLAYEQYF. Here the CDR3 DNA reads TGTGCCAGCAGCTTAGCCTACGAGCAGTACTTC.

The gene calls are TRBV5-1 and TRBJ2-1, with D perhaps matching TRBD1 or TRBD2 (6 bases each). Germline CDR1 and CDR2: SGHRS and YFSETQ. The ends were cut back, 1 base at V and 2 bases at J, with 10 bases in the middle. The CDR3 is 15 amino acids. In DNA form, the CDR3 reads TGCGCCAGCAGCTTGAGGGGGGCCCCCTACAATGAGCAGTTCTTC. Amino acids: CASSLRGAPYNEQFF. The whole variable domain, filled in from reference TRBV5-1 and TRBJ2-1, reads KAGVTQTPRYLIKTRGQQVTLSCSPISGHRSVSWYQQTPGQGLQFLFEYFSETQRNKGNFPGRFSGRQFSNSRSEMNVSTLELGDSALYLCASSLRGAPYNEQFFGPGTRLTVL.

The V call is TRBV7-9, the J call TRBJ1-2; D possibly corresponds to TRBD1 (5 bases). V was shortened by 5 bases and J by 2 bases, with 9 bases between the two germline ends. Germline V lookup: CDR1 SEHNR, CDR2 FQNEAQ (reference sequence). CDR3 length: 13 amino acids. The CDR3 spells CASSPDSNYGYTF. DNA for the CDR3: TGTGCCAGCAGCCCTGACAGCAACTATGGCTACACCTTC.

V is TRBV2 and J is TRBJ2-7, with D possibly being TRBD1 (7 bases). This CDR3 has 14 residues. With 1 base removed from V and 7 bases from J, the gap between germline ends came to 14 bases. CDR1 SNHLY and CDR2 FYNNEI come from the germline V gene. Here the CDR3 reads CASSEGGDSWEQYF. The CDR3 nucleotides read TGTGCCAGCAGTGAAGGGGGGGACAGTTGGGAGCAGTACTTC.

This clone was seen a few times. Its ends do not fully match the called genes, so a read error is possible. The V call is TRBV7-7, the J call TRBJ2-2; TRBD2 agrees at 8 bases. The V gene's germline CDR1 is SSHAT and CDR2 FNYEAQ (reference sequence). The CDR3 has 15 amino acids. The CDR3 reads CASSLAGWKTGELFF. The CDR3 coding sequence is TGTGCTAGCAGCTTAGCGGGGTGGAAAACCGGGGAGCTGTTTTTT.

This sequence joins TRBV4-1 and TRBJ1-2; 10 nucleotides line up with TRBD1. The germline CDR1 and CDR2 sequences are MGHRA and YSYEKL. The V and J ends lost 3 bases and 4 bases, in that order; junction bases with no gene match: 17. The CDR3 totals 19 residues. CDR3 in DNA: TGCGCCAGCAGCCACTCAAGTTCTCATCTGACAGGGGGCATCTATGGCTACACCTTC. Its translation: CASSHSSSHLTGGIYGYTF.

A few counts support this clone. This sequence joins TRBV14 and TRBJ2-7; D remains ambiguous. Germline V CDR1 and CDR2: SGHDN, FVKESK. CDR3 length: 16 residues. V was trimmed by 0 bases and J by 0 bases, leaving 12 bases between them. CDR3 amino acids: CASSQEKRRNSYEQYF. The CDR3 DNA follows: TGTGCCAGCAGCCAAGAGAAAAGACGGAACTCCTACGAGCAGTACTTC.